This T cell receptor beta chain was sequenced for a study of response to subunit inactivated influenza vaccine. A remark on this clonotype: Antigen specificity is unknown.

Using its own MiXCR run on the RT-PCR reads, TCRdb lists one record per CDR3 protein. The sample contains approximately 500,000 distinct CDR3 sequences, under 15% of which appear only once. Trimming shortened V by 0 bases and J by 6 bases, and 14 bases separated the two germline ends. CDR3 length: 15 amino acids. The germline V gene encodes CDR1 SGHTA and CDR2 FQGNSA. General study results and limits: Authors suggested that a seasonal influenza vaccination recruits few new T cells each time.

This TCR came from a man between 50 and 59 years old who received an inactivated influenza vaccine. This chain links TRBV7-2 with TRBJ1-2; D is unclear. Sequenced here: PBMCs from blood, sampled roughly 48 days after vaccination. In nucleotides, the CDR3 is TGTGCCAGCAGCTTAGCAAAGGTTAAGGTTGATGGCTACACCTTC. Its protein product is CASSLAKVKVDGYTF. The full variable domain, completed using reference TRBV7-2 and TRBJ1-2, is GAGVSQSPSNKVTEKGKDVELRCDPISGHTALYWYRQSLGQGLEFLIYFQGNSAPDKSGLPSDRFSAERTGGSVSTLTIQRTQQEDSAVYLCASSLAKVKVDGYTFGSGTRLTVV.